Below, 13 T cell receptor beta chains from the same sample are listed, as sequenced in a study of CD8+CD57+ T cells in acquired aplastic anemia. Profiling of TCR beta VDJ combinations and CDR3 sequences used genomic DNA as template. Using its own MiXCR run on the reads, TCRdb lists one record per CDR3 protein. The data contain about 110,000 distinct CDR3 sequences, 40% to 60% of them seen just once; the ten biggest clones take up around a third. Sequenced: sorted CD4+, CD8+, or CD8+CD57+ T cells (not recorded which) from PBMCs. The receptors originated from a human donor in good health, serving as a control.

This clonotype appeared a few times. The rearrangement links TRBV10-3 to TRBJ2-5, with 8 bases identical to TRBD1. CDR1 is ENHRY and CDR2 is SYGVKD in the germline V gene. This CDR3 is 14 amino acids long. Losses at the gene ends were 4 bases for V and 5 bases for J; bases not matched to a gene: 6. CDR3 loop: CAISGLTGVETQYF. The CDR3 region has the DNA TGTGCCATCAGTGGGCTGACAGGGGTTGAGACCCAGTACTTC.

The rearrangement links TRBV29-1 to TRBJ2-7; 9 nucleotides align to TRBD1. The CDR3 has 14 residues. V lost 4 bases to trimming and J lost 0 bases; unmatched junction nucleotides: 4. Germline values: CDR1 SQVTM, CDR2 ANQGSEA. The CDR3 protein is CSVATGGSSYEQYF. CDR3 DNA: TGCAGCGTTGCCACAGGGGGCAGCTCCTACGAGCAGTACTTC.

This clonotype was observed at least ten times. The DNA of the CDR3 is TGTGCCAGCAGCCCGACCGGGACAGGGGCATACTACGAGCAGTACTTC. As protein: CASSPTGTGAYYEQYF. The chain joins TRBV9 to TRBJ2-7; TRBD1 matches 10 bases. The V gene end was trimmed by 4 bases and the J gene end by 3 bases; junction bases not matched to a gene: 10. The CDR3 runs to 16 residues. Germline CDR1 is SGDLS and CDR2 is YYNGEE. Supplemented by reference TRBV9 and TRBJ2-7, the full variable domain reads DSGVTQTPKHLITATGQRVTLRCSPRSGDLSVYWYQQSLDQGLQFLIQYYNGEERAKGNILERFSAQQFPDLHSELNLSSLELGDSALYFCASSPTGTGAYYEQYFGPGTRLTVT.

This clonotype was observed many times. The chain combines TRBV12-3 or TRBV12-4 with TRBJ2-3; unclear D gene. This CDR3 comprises 15 residues. Trimming removed 4 bases at V and 2 bases at J, with 13 bases between. The CDR3 DNA reads TGTGCCAGCAGTTCTACGGGCCGTACCACAGATACGCAGTATTTT. Encoded protein: CASSSTGRTTDTQYF.

V gene TRBV24-1 combines with J gene TRBJ1-2; a possible D gene is TRBD1 (5 bases). V lost 9 bases and J lost 7, with 8 bases in between. CDR3 length: 10 residues. Germline values: CDR1 KGHDR, CDR2 SFDVKD. The CDR3 reads CATDRPGYTF. As DNA, the CDR3 is TGTGCCACCGACAGACCTGGCTACACCTTC.

This chain uses TRBV10-1 with TRBJ1-2; a weak D match, TRBD1 (6 bases). The V gene's germline CDR1 is WNHNN and CDR2 SYGVQD (reference sequence). Trimming shortened V by 6 bases and J by 5 bases, and 22 bases separated the two germline ends. This CDR3 comprises 16 residues. The CDR3 is CASRLSGDTHCYGYTF. The CDR3 region has the DNA TGCGCCAGCAGACTATCCGGGGACACCCATTGTTATGGCTACACCTTC.

The rearrangement links TRBV11-2 to TRBJ1-3; 9 bases align to TRBD1. Losses at the gene ends were 5 bases for V and 0 bases for J; bases not matched to a gene: 8. Germline CDR1 reads SGHAT; CDR2 reads FQNNGV. The CDR3 consists of 17 residues. The CDR3 DNA is TGTGCCAGCAGCCAGGGACAGGGAATGCACTCTGGAAACACCATATATTTT. It encodes CASSQGQGMHSGNTIYF.

The V call is TRBV19, the J call TRBJ2-7; TRBD1 matches 12 bases. J lost 7 bases, V lost 7 bases, and 8 bases had no gene match. This CDR3 spans 14 amino acids. The germline V gene has CDR1 LNHDA and CDR2 SQIVND (reference sequence). CDR3 DNA sequence: TGTGCCAGTACCATGGGACAGGGGGCGCGGGAGCAGTACTTC. It codes for CASTMGQGAREQYF.

The V and J genes are TRBV14 and TRBJ2-5; TRBD2 is a possible D gene (6 bases). This CDR3 has 18 amino acids. From germline, CDR1 is SGHDN and CDR2 FVKESK. Trimming removed 0 bases at V and 2 bases at J, with 19 bases between. Here the CDR3 DNA reads TGTGCCAGCAGCCAAGATAGGATTCGGGGGAGGACTCAAGAGACCCAGTACTTC. Translated: CASSQDRIRGRTQETQYF. The full variable domain, its missing parts supplied by reference TRBV14 and TRBJ2-5, is EAGVTQFPSHSVIEKGQTVTLRCDPISGHDNLYWYRRVMGKEIKFLLHFVKESKQDESGMPNNRFLAERTGGTYSTLKVQPAELEDSGVYFCASSQDRIRGRTQETQYFGPGTRLLVL.

This clonotype was seen repeatedly, ten times or more. The chain links TRBV12-3 or TRBV12-4 to TRBJ2-3; TRBD1 matches at 9 bases. V was pared by 6 bases and J by 3 bases, with 4 bases of the junction left unmatched. This CDR3 is 14 amino acids long. The CDR3 spells CASRGTGHTDTQYF. The CDR3 DNA sequence: TGTGCCAGCAGGGGGACAGGGCATACAGATACGCAGTATTTT.

The chain uses TRBV15 and TRBJ2-7; possibly TRBD2 for D (7 bases). This CDR3 comprises 14 residues. Trimming took 0 bases from V and 6 from J, leaving 12 bases between them. Per the germline V gene, CDR1 is LNHNV and CDR2 is YYDKDF (reference sequence). The CDR3 here is CATSREGGGGEQYF. The CDR3 DNA follows: TGTGCCACCAGCAGAGAGGGCGGGGGCGGCGAGCAGTACTTC.

The table lists this clonotype with many counts. V and J are TRBV20-1 and TRBJ1-2, with a tentative D call TRBD1 (6 bases). Trimming left V 0 bases short and J 3 bases short, with 8 bases between. This CDR3 spans 13 amino acids. Germline CDR1 reads DFQATT; CDR2 reads SNEGSKA (reference sequence). CDR3 region: CSARDQGYYGYTF. The DNA for the CDR3 is TGCAGTGCTAGAGATCAGGGGTACTATGGCTACACCTTC.

The V gene is TRBV6-2 or TRBV6-3, the J gene TRBJ2-7; no reliable D call. The V gene lost 2 bases and the J gene lost 5 bases, with 10 bases spanning the gap. Germline loops: CDR1 MNHEY, CDR2 SVGEGT. CDR3 length equals 13 residues. CDR3 sequence reads: CASSYGQVNEQYV. CDR3 sequence (DNA): TGTGCCAGCAGTTACGGGCAGGTAAACGAGCAGTACGTC.